This TCR beta chain was sequenced during a study of T cells in Graves' hyperthyroidism and ophthalmopathy. TCR beta CDR3 regions were amplified from RNA transcripts. The study used the HTBI primer set for a first-round RT-PCR of the TCR CDR3. TCRdb reprocessed the multiplex PCR reads with MiXCR, giving one entry per CDR3 protein. The sample lists fewer than 350,000 distinct CDR3 sequences; roughly 18% were seen once. This clonotype was seen only a few times. The sequence was obtained from a woman aged 45-60 years with Graves' hyperthyroidism. The source material was blood.

The CDR3 protein is CASSPNGGGEVSYEQYF. The CDR3 coding sequence is TGTGCCAGCTCACCGAATGGGGGGGGAGAGGTATCCTACGAGCAGTACTTC. V is TRBV18 and J is TRBJ2-7; 7 nucleotides agree with TRBD2. The germline CDR1 and CDR2 sequences are KGHSH and LQKENI. The CDR3 loop spans 17 amino acids. The V and J ends lost 3 bases and 1 base, in that order; junction bases with no gene match: 12.